What follows describes a single T cell receptor (beta chain). What it binds is unknown. The repertoire was sequenced with immunoSEQ multiplex PCR; TCRdb's copy has only in-frame clones and lacks some. The sample yields under 80,000 clones, about 61% seen once. This entry comes from a study of shared clonotypes between healthy human individuals. General study results and limits: At large depth, rarefaction still showed sorted-subset sequencing to be incomplete.

With V trimmed by 6 bases and J by 2 bases, 15 bases remained unmatched. Germline CDR1 and CDR2: SGHTA and FQGNSA. CDR3 length: 17 amino acids. This TCR came from a man younger than 45 in good health. The chain uses TRBV7-2 and TRBJ2-7, with 8 nucleotides matching TRBD2. The sequenced sample was memory CD8+ T cells sorted from blood. Subset given: CD45RO+ cells pooled with CCR7-negative TemRA cells. The CDR3 sequence: CASSQPGATGGPYEQYF. The CDR3 DNA reads TGTGCCAGCAGTCAGCCCGGGGCTACGGGGGGGCCCTACGAGCAGTACTTC.